The 12 T cell receptor beta chains below come from one sample, sequenced in a study of blood T cell repertoires in COVID-19. Profiled with immunoSEQ multiplex PCR; TCRdb holds only in-frame clones, not every one. The table shows hundreds of thousands of clones, with roughly nine tenths occurring only once. The sample comprised peripheral blood. Receptor source: a man aged 18-30 years with COVID-19, enrolled during active disease.

The rearrangement joins TRBV2 to TRBJ2-7; tentative D call: TRBD2 (5 bases). The CDR3 is 11 residues long. Per germline, CDR1 SNHLY and CDR2 FYNNEI. Trimming cost V 6 bases and J 5 bases, with 8 bases left between them. Here the CDR3 DNA reads TGTGCCAGCAGGAGGGTTGACGAGCAGTACTTC. Translated, it gives CASRRVDEQYF.

This rearrangement joins TRBV10-2 to TRBJ2-7, with D possibly TRBD2 on 5 matching bases. Between the trimmed V and J ends, which lost 4 bases and 4 bases, there was a span of 11 bases. This CDR3 region has 13 residues. Germline V CDR1 and CDR2: WSHSY, SAAADI. CDR3 region: CASSVRSGYEQYF. DNA of the CDR3: TGCGCCAGCAGTGTTAGATCGGGGTACGAGCAGTACTTC.

This clone appeared a single time. The rearrangement links TRBV24-1 to TRBJ2-2; the D is unclear. CDR3 length equals 15 residues. Germline V gene sequence: CDR1 KGHDR, CDR2 SFDVKD. V lost 4 bases to trimming and J lost 6 bases, with 14 bases between them. The CDR3 reads CATSETGSPPGELFF. DNA for the CDR3: TGTGCCACCAGTGAGACCGGGTCGCCTCCCGGGGAGCTGTTTTTT.

The chain has TRBV2 and TRBJ2-7; a weak D match, TRBD1 (6 bases). Trimming took 0 bases from V and 1 from J, leaving 10 bases between them. Germline loops: CDR1 SNHLY, CDR2 FYNNEI. This CDR3 contains 15 residues. CDR3 sequence (DNA): TGTGCCAGCAGTGAAGCGCAGGGGACATCCTACGAGCAGTACTTC. It is translated as CASSEAQGTSYEQYF. The variable domain in full, completed from reference TRBV2 and TRBJ2-7, reads EPEVTQTPSHQVTQMGQEVILRCVPISNHLYFYWYRQILGQKVEFLVSFYNNEISEKSEIFDDQFSVERPDGSNFTLKIRSTKLEDSAMYFCASSEAQGTSYEQYFGPGTRLTVT.

This sequence joins TRBV7-2 and TRBJ2-2, with TRBD2 identical over 8 bases. This CDR3 has 16 amino acids. The V gene's germline CDR1 is SGHTA and CDR2 FQGNSA. Germline trimming cut 5 bases from V and 1 base from J; bases unmatched to any gene: 6. CDR3 DNA sequence: TGTGCCAGCAGCCCCTTGCTAGCGGGGAACACCGGGGAGCTGTTTTTT. Residues: CASSPLLAGNTGELFF.

The chain employs TRBV7-2 and TRBJ2-2; D unclear. V shed 3 bases and J shed 10 bases, with 12 bases lying between them. Germline assignment: CDR1 SGHTA and CDR2 FQGNSA. The CDR3 spans 13 residues. The CDR3 region is CASSFSLVAELFF. DNA for the CDR3: TGTGCCAGCAGCTTCTCACTCGTCGCGGAGCTGTTTTTT.

This clone was seen only once. The V call is TRBV10-3, the J call TRBJ2-3; D is uncertain. V lost 10 bases, J lost 6 bases, and 11 bases lay in between. Germline assignment: CDR1 ENHRY and CDR2 SYGVKD. The CDR3 totals 11 residues. The CDR3 here is CATSKEDTQYF. CDR3 sequence (DNA): TGTGCCACCTCGAAGGAGGATACGCAGTATTTT.

The chain links TRBV6-4 to TRBJ1-1, with 7 bases identical to TRBD1. The CDR3 contains 13 residues. Germline CDR1 and CDR2: MRHNA and SNTAGT. The junction had 12 bases not matched to a gene; V was cut back by 10 bases and J by 7 bases. The CDR3 sequence is CATREGALGEAFF. The CDR3 DNA reads TGTGCCACACGGGAGGGGGCGCTTGGTGAAGCTTTCTTT.

This rearrangement joins TRBV18 to TRBJ1-4, with D possibly TRBD1 on 5 matching bases. CDR3 length equals 13 residues. Per the germline V gene, CDR1 is KGHSH and CDR2 is LQKENI. V was shortened by 4 bases and J by 4 bases, with 7 bases between the two germline ends. The CDR3 is CASSQGFNEKLFF. The DNA for the CDR3 is TGTGCCAGCTCACAGGGGTTTAATGAAAAACTGTTTTTT.

The chain links TRBV6-5 to TRBJ2-7; no clear D. From germline, CDR1 is MNHEY and CDR2 SVGAGI. V lost 6 bases and J lost 0, with 15 bases in between. The CDR3 is 15 amino acids. The DNA of the CDR3 is TGTGCCAGCAGCCATCGCGCGTATAGCTCCTACGAGCAGTACTTC. Translation: CASSHRAYSSYEQYF.

The chain links TRBV4-1 to TRBJ2-7; 9 bases are shared with TRBD1. The CDR3 runs 15 residues. V trimming: 5 bases; J trimming: 7 bases; junction bases outside the gene matches: 12. Germline CDR1 is MGHRA and CDR2 is YSYEKL. CDR3: CASSAPGQGSGEQYF. DNA for the CDR3: TGCGCCAGCAGCGCGCCGGGACAGGGTTCTGGGGAGCAGTACTTC.

This clone was found a few times. The chain recombines TRBV5-5 with TRBJ2-7; D is undetermined. V was shortened by 1 base and J by 0 bases, with 2 bases between the two germline ends. CDR3 size: 12 residues. The germline gives CDR1 SGHKS, CDR2 YYEKEE (reference sequence). The CDR3 is CASSLRSYEQYF. CDR3 nucleotide sequence: TGTGCCAGCAGCTTGCGCTCCTACGAGCAGTACTTC.